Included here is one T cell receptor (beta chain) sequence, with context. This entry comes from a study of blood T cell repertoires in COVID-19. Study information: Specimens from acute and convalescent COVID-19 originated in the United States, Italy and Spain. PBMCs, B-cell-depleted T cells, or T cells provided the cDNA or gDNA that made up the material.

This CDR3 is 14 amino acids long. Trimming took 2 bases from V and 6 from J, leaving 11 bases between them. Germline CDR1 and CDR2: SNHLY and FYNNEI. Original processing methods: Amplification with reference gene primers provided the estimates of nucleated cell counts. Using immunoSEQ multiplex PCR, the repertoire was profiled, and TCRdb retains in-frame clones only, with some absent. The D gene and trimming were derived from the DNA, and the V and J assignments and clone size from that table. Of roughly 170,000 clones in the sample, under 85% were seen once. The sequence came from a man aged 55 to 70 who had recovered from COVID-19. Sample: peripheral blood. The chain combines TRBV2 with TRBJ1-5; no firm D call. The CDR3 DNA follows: TGTGCCAGCAGTGAATTGACAAGTGGTCAGCCCCAGCATTTT. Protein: CASSELTSGQPQHF.